This TCR beta chain was recorded in a study of tumor-infiltrating lymphocytes in localized non-small cell lung cancer. About the study: Patients included smokers and never-smokers with various histologies, some sampled after neoadjuvant chemotherapy. From each patient, both tumor and uninvolved lung, non-adjacent to tumor, were sampled.

TCRdb's copy holds only in-frame clones and misses some; the assay was immunoSEQ multiplex PCR. The sample holds 10,000 or so clones; around 77% are singletons and the top ten take roughly a sixth. General observations from the study: Each assay used a separate piece of the same tissue. IM1 and IM2 tumors showed no difference in T-cell fraction.

On this clone: Its antigen is undetermined.

Trimming took 4 bases from V and 0 from J, leaving 9 bases between them. Germline CDR1 reads MNHEY; CDR2 reads SMNVEV (reference sequence). The CDR3 spans 15 residues. J is TRBJ2-2 and V is TRBV27, with D hard to call. What was sequenced was uninvolved lung tissue not adjacent to the tumor. This TCR came from a human donor with non-small cell lung cancer. CDR3 sequence reads: CASSSGFTNTGELFF. DNA for the CDR3: TGTGCCAGCAGTTCCGGATTTACGAACACCGGGGAGCTGTTTTTT.